This T cell receptor (beta chain) was profiled in a study of vaccination and CD4 T cells after COVID-19. This CDR3 is built from 13 residues. V lost 4 bases and J lost 3, with 10 bases in between. Germline V gives CDR1 SGHTA, CDR2 FQGNSA. Time point specified: late sampling 161 to 241 days after vaccination in a few convalescent patients. This sample's treatment: roughly 10-day PBMC culture with coronavirus spike peptide pools or control peptides (ViraFEST assay). Worth noting for this clonotype: The antigen remains undetermined.

Researchers used the Oncomine TCR Beta short-read assay to sequence DNA from cultured CD4+ T cells. Using its own MiXCR run on the PCR reads, TCRdb lists one record per CDR3 protein. The sample shows tens of thousands of distinct CDR3 sequences, 46% of them seen only once. This chain uses TRBV7-2 with TRBJ2-7; D not resolved. The clonotype originates from a human donor who had recovered from COVID-19. This specimen was CD4+ T cells from blood, cultured in vitro, taken about 7 months after SARS-CoV-2 vaccination. The CDR3 spells CASSWISGYEQYF. The CDR3 region has the DNA TGTGCCAGCAGCTGGATCTCCGGCTACGAGCAGTACTTC.